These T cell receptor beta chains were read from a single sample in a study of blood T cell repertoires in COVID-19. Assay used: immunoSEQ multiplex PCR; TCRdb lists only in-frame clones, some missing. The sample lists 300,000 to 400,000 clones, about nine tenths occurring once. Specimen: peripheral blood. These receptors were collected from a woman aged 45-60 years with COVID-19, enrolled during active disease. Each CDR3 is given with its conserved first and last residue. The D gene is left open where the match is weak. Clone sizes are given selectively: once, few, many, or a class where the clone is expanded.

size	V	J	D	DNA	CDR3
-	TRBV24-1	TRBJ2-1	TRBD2	TGTGCCACCAGTGATTTGACTAGCGGGAGTAATGAGCAGTTCTTC	CATSDLTSGSNEQFF
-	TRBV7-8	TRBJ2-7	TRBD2	TGTGCCAGCAGCCTTAGCGGGAGCTACGAGCAGTACTTC	CASSLSGSYEQYF
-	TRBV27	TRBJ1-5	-	TGTGCCAGCAGTTTATCGGCAGGGGTCGATCATCAGCCCCAGCATTTT	CASSLSAGVDHQPQHF
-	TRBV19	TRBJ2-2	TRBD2	TGTGCCAGTAGTATTACTAGCGGTAGTAACACCGGGGAGCTGTTTTTT	CASSITSGSNTGELFF
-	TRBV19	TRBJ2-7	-	TGTGCCAGTAGTATAGCTCCGGGATCAGAATACGAGCAGTACTTC	CASSIAPGSEYEQYF
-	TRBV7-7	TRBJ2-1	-	TGTGCCAGCAGCCCTAGGGGGGGGCTTTCCTACAATGAGCAGTTCTTC	CASSPRGGLSYNEQFF
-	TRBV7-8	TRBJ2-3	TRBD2	TGTGCCAGCAGCTTAGCCCCCAAGGGAGCGGGAGTGGATACGCAGTATTTT	CASSLAPKGAGVDTQYF
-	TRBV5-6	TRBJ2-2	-	TGTGCCAGCAGCCCTGGCTTATTGACAGCCACCGGGGAGCTGTTTTTT	CASSPGLLTATGELFF
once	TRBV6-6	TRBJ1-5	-	TGTGCCAGCAGCTCCGAGGGGGTTGAGGGACAGCCCCAGCATTTT	CASSSEGVEGQPQHF
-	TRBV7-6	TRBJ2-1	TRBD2	TGTGCCAGCAGCTCAGGACTAGCGGCTTACAATGAGCAGTTCTTC	CASSSGLAAYNEQFF
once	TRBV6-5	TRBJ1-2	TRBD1	TGTGCCAGCATCTCACTAGGGGGCGCGGATGGCTACACCTTC	CASISLGGADGYTF
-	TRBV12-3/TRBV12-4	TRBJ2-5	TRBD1	TGTGCCAGCAGACGGGACAGACAAGAGACCCAGTACTTC	CASRRDRQETQYF
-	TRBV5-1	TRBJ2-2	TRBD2	TGCGCCAGCAGCTTGTTTGCTAGCGGGAGTTTAGCCGGGGAGCTGTTTTTT	CASSLFASGSLAGELFF
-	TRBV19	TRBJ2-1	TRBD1	TGTGCCAGTAGTCCGCAGACAGGGGGCTTTAGGAATGAGCAGTTCTTC	CASSPQTGGFRNEQFF
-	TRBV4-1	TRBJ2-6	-	TGCGCCAGCAGCTATCTAGCATCTGGGGCCAACGTCCTGACTTTC	CASSYLASGANVLTF
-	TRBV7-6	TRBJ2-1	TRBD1	TGTGCCAGCAGCTTGTGGGGGCGCAGGGGGATGTACAATGAGCAGTTCTTC	CASSLWGRRGMYNEQFF
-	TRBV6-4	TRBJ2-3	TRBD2	TGTGCCAGCAGTGAAGGACTAGCGGGCCCCACAGATACGCAGTATTTT	CASSEGLAGPTDTQYF
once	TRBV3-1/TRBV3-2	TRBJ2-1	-	TGTGCCAGCAGCCAGGACCAAAGCGGCGGCTCCTACAATGAGCAGTTCTTC	CASSQDQSGGSYNEQFF
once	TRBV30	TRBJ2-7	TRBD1	TGTGCCTGGATGGGGACAGACGACTACGAGCAGTACTTC	CAWMGTDDYEQYF
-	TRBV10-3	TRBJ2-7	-	TGTGCCATCGTCCAGTCTCTCCCCCGGCCAGAGACAGGACTCTATTCCGAGCAGTACTTC	CAIVQSLPRPETGLYSEQYF
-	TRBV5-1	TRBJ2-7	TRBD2	TGCGCCAGCAGCCCGCGACGGGCTAGCGGGCCCTGGGCCTACGAGCAGTACTTC	CASSPRRASGPWAYEQYF
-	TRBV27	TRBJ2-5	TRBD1	TGTGCCAGCAGCCCAAACCAAATCGGACAGGGGGCGTTGTACCAAGAGACCCAGTACTTC	CASSPNQIGQGALYQETQYF
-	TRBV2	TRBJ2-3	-	TGTGCCAGCAAAGCTTTAGATACGCAGTATTTT	CASKALDTQYF
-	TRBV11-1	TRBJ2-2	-	TGTGCCAGCAGCTTAGAAGGGGGAACCGGGGAGCTGTTTTTT	CASSLEGGTGELFF
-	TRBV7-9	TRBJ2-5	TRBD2	TGTGCCAGCAGCTTAGCGAAAGGACTAGCGGAGACCCAGTACTTC	CASSLAKGLAETQYF
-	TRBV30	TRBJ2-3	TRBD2	TGTGCCTGGTCTAGCGGTAGCGGGGATACGCAGTATTTT	CAWSSGSGDTQYF
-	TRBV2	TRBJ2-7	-	TGTGCCAGCCGGAGGGACCGCCCCGACCACGAGCAGTACTTC	CASRRDRPDHEQYF
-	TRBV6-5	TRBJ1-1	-	TGTGCCAGCTTAGGAGTCACTGAAGCTTTCTTT	CASLGVTEAFF
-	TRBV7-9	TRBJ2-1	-	TGTGCCAGCAGCTCCGGGACATACAATGAGCAGTTCTTC	CASSSGTYNEQFF
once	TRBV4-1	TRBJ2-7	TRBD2	TGCGCCAGCAGCCAAGATATAGCGGGAGGGCCATGGGAGCAGTACTTC	CASSQDIAGGPWEQYF
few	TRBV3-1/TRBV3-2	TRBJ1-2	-	TGTGCCAGCAGCCAGGGAGGGCTAACAAACTATGGCTACACCTTC	CASSQGGLTNYGYTF
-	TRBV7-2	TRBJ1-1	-	TGTGCCAGCAGCTTATTGGGTCCAGGGAACACTGAAGCTTTCTTT	CASSLLGPGNTEAFF
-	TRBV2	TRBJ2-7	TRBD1	TGTGCCAGCATGGGGACAGGGTCGAACTACGAGCAGTACTTC	CASMGTGSNYEQYF
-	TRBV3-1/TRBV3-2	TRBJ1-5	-	TGTGCCAGCAGCCCCGTAAGAGGCCCAGGACGGGAGCATAAGCCCCAGCATTTT	CASSPVRGPGREHKPQHF
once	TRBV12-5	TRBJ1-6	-	TGTGCTAGTGGTTTGGGGGGAGATTCACCCCTCCACTTT	CASGLGGDSPLHF
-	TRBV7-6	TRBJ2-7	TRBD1	TGTGCCAGCAGCTTAGCTGGACAGGGAACGGAGCAGTACTTC	CASSLAGQGTEQYF